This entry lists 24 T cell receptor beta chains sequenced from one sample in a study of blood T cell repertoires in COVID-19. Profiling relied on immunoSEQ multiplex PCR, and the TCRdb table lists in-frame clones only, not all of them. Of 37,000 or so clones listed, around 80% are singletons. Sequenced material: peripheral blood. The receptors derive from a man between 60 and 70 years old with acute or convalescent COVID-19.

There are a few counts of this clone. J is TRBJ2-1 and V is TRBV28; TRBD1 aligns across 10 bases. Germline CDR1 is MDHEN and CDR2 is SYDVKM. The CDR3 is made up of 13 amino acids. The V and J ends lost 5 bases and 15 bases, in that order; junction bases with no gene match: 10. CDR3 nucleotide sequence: TGTGCCAGCAGTACCGACAGGGGGCTGAGGCCGTTCTTC. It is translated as CASSTDRGLRPFF.

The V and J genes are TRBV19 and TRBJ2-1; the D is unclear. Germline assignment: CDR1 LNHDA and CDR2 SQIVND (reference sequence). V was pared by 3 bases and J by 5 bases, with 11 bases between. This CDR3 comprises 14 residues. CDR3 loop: CASSMARIHNEQFF. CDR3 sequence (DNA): TGTGCCAGTAGTATGGCCAGGATCCACAATGAGCAGTTCTTC.

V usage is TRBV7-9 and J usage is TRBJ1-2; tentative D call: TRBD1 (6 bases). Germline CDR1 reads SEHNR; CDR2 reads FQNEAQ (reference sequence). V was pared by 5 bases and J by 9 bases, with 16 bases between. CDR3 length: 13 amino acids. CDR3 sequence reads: CASSAGAGISYTF. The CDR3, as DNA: TGTGCCAGCAGCGCAGGGGCAGGGATAAGCTACACCTTC. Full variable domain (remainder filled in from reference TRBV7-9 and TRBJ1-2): DTGVSQNPRHKITKRGQNVTFRCDPISEHNRLYWYRQTLGQGPEFLTYFQNEAQLEKSRLLSDRFSAERPKGSFSTLEIQRTEQGDSAMYLCASSAGAGISYTFGSGTRLTVV.

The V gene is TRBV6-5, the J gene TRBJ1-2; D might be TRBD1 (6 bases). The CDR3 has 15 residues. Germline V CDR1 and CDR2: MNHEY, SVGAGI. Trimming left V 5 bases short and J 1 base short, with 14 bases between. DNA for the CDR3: TGTGCCAGCAGTCCTCTGACGGACAGTAACTATGGCTACACCTTC. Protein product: CASSPLTDSNYGYTF.

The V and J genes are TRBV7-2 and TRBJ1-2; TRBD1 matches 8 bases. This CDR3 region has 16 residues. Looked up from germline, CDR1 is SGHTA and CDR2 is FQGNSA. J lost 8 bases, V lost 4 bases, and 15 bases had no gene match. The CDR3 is CASSSGQGEAWGGYTF. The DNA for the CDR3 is TGTGCCAGCAGCTCCGGACAGGGAGAGGCCTGGGGAGGCTACACCTTC.

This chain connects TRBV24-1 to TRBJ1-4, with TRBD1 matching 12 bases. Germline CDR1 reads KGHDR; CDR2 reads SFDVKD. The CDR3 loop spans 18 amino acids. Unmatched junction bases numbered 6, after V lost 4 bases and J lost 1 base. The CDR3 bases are TGTGCCACCAGTGACCCCGGGGACAGGGGGCGAACTAATGAAAAACTGTTTTTT. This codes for CATSDPGDRGRTNEKLFF.

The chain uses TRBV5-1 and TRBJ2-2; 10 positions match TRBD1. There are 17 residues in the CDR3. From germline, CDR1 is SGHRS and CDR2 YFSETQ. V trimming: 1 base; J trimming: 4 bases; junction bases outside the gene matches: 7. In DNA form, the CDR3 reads TGCGCCAGCAGCTTGAATGGACAGGGGGGTCGCACCGGGGAGCTGTTTTTT. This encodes CASSLNGQGGRTGELFF.

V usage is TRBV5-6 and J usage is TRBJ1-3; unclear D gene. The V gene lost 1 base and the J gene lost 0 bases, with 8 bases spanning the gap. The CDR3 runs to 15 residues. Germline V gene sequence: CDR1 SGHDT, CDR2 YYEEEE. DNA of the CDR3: TGTGCCAGCAGCTTGCAGGTTCCCTCTGGAAACACCATATATTTT. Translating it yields CASSLQVPSGNTIYF.

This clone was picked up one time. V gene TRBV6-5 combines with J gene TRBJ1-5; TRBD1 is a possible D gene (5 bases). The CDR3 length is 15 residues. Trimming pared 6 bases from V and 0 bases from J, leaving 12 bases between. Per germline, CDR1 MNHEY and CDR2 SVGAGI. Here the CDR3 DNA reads TGTGCCAGCAGAAGGGGCACGTCTAGCAATCAGCCCCAGCATTTT. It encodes CASRRGTSSNQPQHF.

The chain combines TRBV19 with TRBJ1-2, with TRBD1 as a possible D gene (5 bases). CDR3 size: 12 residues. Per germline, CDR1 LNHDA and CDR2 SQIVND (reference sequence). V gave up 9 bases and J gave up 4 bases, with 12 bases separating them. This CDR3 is CASEGRGYGYTF. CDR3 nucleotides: TGTGCCAGCGAGGGGAGGGGCTATGGCTACACCTTC.

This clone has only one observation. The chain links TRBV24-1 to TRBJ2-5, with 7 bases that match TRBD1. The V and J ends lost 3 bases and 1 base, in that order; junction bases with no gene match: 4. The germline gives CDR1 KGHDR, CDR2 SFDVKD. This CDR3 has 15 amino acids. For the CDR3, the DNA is TGTGCCACCAGTGATCCGGGACAGCGCCAAGAGACCCAGTACTTC. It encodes CATSDPGQRQETQYF.

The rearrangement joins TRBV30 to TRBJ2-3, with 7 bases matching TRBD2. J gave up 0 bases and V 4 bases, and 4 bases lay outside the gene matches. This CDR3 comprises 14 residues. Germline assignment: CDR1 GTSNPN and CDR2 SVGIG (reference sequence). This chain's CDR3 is CAWTSGTSTDTQYF. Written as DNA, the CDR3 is TGTGCCTGGACTAGCGGAACTAGCACAGATACGCAGTATTTT.

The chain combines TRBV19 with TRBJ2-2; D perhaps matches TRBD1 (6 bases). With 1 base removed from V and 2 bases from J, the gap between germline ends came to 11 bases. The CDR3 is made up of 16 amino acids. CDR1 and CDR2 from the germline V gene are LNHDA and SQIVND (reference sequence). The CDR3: CASSIARTVNTGELFF. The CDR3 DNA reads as TGTGCCAGTAGTATAGCCAGGACAGTTAACACCGGGGAGCTGTTTTTT.

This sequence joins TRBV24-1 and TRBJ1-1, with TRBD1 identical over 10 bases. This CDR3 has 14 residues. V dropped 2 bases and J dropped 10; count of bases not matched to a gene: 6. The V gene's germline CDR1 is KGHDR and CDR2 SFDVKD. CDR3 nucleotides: TGTGCCACCAGTGATTCCCGGACAGGGGGAAGAGCTTTCTTT. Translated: CATSDSRTGGRAFF.

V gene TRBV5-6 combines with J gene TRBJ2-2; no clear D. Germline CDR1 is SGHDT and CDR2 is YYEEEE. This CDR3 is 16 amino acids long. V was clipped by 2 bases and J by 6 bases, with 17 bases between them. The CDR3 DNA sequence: TGTGCCAGCAGCTTCCGCGGTCTAGGCTTTGCCGGGGAGCTGTTTTTT. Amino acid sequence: CASSFRGLGFAGELFF. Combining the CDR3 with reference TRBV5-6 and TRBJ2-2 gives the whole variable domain DAGVTQSPTHLIKTRGQQVTLRCSPKSGHDTVSWYQQALGQGPQFIFQYYEEEERQRGNFPDRFSGHQFPNYSSELNVNALLLGDSALYLCASSFRGLGFAGELFFGEGSRLTVL.

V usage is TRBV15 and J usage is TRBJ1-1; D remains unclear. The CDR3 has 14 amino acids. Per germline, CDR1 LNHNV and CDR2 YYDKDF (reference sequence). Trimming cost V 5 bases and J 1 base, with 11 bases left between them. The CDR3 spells CATSVGGANTEAFF. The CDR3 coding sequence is TGTGCCACCAGCGTCGGAGGAGCGAACACTGAAGCTTTCTTT.

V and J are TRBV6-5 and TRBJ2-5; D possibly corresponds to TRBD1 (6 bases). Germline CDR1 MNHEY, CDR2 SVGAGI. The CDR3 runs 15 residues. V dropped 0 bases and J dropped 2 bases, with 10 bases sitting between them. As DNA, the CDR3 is TGTGCCAGCAGTTACTCGGGGGCGAGTCAAGAGACCCAGTACTTC. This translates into CASSYSGASQETQYF.

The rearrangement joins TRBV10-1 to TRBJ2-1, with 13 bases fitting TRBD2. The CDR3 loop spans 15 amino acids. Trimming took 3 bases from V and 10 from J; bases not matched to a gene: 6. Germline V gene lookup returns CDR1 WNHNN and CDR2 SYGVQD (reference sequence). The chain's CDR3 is CASSDGLAGDVEQFF. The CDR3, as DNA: TGCGCCAGCAGTGATGGACTAGCGGGAGATGTGGAGCAGTTCTTC.

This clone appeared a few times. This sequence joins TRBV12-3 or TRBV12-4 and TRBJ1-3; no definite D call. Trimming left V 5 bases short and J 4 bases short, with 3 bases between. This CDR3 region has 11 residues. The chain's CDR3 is CASSRGNTIYF. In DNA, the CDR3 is TGTGCCAGCAGTCGGGGAAACACCATATATTTT.

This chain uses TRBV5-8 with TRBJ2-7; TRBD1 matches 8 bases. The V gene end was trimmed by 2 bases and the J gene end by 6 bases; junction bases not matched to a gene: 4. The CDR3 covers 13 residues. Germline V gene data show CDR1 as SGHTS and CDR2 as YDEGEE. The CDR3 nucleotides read TGTGCCAGCAGCTTAATTGACAGGGGCGAGCAGTACTTC. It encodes CASSLIDRGEQYF.

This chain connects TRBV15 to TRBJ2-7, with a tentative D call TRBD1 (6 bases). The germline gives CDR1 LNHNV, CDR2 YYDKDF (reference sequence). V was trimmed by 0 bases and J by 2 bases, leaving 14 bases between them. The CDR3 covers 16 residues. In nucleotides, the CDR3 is TGTGCCACCAGCAGAGATATTGGGACAACTCCCTACGAGCAGTACTTC. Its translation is CATSRDIGTTPYEQYF.

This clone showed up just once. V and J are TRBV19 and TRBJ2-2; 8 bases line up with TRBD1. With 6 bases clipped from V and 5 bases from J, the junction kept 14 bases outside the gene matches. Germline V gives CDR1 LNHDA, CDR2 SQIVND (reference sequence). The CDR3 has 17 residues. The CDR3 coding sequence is TGTGCCAGTAGGCTACAGGGGGTGGGAGTCGTAACCGGGGAGCTGTTTTTT. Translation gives CASRLQGVGVVTGELFF.

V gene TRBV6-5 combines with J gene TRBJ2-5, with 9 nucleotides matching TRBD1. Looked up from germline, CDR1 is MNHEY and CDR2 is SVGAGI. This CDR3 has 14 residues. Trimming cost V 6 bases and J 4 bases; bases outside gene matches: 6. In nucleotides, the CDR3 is TGTGCCAGCAGCCGGACAGGGGCGGTAGAGACCCAGTACTTC. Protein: CASSRTGAVETQYF.

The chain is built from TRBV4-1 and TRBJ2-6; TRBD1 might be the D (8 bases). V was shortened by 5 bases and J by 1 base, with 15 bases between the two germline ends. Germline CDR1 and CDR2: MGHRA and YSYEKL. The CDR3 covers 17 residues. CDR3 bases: TGCGCCAGCAGCTCCGGACAGGGACTATCTGGGGCCAACGTCCTGACTTTC. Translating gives CASSSGQGLSGANVLTF.